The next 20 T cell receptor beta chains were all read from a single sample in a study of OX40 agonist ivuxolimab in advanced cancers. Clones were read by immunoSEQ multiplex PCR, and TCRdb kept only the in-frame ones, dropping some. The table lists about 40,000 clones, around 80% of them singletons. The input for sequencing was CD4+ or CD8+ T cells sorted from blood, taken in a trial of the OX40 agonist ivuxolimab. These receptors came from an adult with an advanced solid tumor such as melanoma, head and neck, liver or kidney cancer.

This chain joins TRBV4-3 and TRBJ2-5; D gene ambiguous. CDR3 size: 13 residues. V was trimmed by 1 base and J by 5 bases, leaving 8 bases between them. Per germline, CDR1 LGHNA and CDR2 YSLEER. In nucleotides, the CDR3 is TGCGCCAGCAGCCAAGGCCATATGGAGACCCAGTACTTC. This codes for CASSQGHMETQYF.

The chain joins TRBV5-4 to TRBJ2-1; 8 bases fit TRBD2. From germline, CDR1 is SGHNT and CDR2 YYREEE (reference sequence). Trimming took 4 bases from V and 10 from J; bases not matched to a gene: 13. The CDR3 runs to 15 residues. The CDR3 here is CASSGGLGGTREQFF. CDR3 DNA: TGTGCCAGCAGCGGGGGACTAGGAGGGACCAGGGAGCAGTTCTTC.

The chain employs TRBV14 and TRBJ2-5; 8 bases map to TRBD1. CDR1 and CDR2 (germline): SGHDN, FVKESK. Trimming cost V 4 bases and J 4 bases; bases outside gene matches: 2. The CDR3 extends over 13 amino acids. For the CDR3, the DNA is TGTGCCAGCAGCCCAGGGGGCTTAGAGACCCAGTACTTC. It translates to CASSPGGLETQYF.

In nucleotides, the CDR3 is TGTGCCAGCAGTGCCGAAAAAGGGTCCTACAATGAGCAGTTCTTC. Its translation: CASSAEKGSYNEQFF. V is TRBV6-1 and J is TRBJ2-1; D gene unclear. The CDR3 covers 15 residues. Trimming left V 4 bases short and J 1 base short, with 11 bases between. Germline assignment: CDR1 MNHNS and CDR2 SASEGT.

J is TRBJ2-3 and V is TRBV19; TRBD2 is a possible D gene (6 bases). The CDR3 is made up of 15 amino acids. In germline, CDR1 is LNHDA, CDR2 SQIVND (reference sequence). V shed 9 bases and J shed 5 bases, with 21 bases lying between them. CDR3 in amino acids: CASSLGGRSGDTQYF. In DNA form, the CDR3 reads TGTGCCAGCTCCCTAGGAGGGAGGTCTGGAGATACGCAGTATTTT.

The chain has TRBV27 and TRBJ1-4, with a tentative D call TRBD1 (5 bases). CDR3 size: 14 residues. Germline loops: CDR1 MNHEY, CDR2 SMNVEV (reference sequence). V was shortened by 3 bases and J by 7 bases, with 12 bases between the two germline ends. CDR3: CASSFGGLGEKLFF. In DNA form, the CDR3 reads TGTGCCAGCAGTTTTGGGGGGTTGGGTGAAAAACTGTTTTTT.

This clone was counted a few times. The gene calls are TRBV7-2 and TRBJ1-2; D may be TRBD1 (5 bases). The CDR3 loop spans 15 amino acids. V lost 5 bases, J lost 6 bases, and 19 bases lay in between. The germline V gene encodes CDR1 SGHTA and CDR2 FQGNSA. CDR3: CASSLGGGRRDGYTF. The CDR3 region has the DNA TGTGCCAGCAGCCTCGGCGGGGGACGGAGGGATGGCTACACCTTC.

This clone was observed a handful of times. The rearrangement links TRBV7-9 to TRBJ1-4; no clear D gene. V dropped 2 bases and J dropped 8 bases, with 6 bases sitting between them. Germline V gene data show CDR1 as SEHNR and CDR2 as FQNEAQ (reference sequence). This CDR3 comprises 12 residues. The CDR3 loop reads CASSLTREKLFF. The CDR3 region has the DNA TGTGCCAGCAGCTTAACGAGGGAAAAACTGTTTTTT.

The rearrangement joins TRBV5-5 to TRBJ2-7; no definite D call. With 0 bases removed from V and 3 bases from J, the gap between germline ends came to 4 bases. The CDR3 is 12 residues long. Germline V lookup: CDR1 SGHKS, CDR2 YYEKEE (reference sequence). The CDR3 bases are TGTGCCAGCAGCTTGGAGGGCTACGAGCAGTACTTC. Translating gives CASSLEGYEQYF. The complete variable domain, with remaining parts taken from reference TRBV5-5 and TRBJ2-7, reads DAGVTQSPTHLIKTRGQQVTLRCSPISGHKSVSWYQQVLGQGPQFIFQYYEKEERGRGNFPDRFSARQFPNYSSELNVNALLLGDSALYLCASSLEGYEQYFGPGTRLTVT.

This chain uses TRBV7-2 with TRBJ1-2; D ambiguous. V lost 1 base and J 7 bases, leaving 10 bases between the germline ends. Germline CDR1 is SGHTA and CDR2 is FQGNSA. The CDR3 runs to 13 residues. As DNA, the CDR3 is TGTGCCAGCAGCTTAGGCGGCAATGGTGGCTACACCTTC. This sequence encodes CASSLGGNGGYTF.

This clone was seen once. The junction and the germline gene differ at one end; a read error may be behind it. This CDR3 is CASGVGGGAAYEQYF. The DNA of the CDR3 is TGTGCCAGCGGCGTAGGAGGGGGGGCGGCCTACGAGCAGTACTTC. The V gene is TRBV9, the J gene TRBJ2-7; a possible D gene is TRBD2 (7 bases). This CDR3 region has 15 residues. Per the germline V gene, CDR1 is SGDLS and CDR2 is YYNGEE.

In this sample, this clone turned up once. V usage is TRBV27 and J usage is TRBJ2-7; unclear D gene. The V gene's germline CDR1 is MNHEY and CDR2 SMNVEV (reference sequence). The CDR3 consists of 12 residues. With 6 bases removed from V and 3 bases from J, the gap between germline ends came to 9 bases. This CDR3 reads CASRQTNYEQYF. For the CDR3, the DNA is TGTGCCAGCAGACAGACCAACTACGAGCAGTACTTC.

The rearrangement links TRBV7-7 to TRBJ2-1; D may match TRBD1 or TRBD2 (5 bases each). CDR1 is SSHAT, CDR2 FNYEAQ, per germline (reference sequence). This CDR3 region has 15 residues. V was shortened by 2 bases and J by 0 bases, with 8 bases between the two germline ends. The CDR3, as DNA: TGTGCCAGCAGCTTACGGGACGCCTCCTACAATGAGCAGTTCTTC. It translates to CASSLRDASYNEQFF.

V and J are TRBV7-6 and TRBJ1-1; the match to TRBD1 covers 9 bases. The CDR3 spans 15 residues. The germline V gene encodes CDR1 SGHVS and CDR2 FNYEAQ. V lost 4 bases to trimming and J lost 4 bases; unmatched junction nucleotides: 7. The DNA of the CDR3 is TGTGCCAGCAGCTACGCTACAGGGGGCGGCACTGAAGCTTTCTTT. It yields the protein CASSYATGGGTEAFF. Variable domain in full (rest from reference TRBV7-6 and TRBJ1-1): GAGVSQSPRYKVTKRGQDVALRCDPISGHVSLYWYRQALGQGPEFLTYFNYEAQQDKSGLPNDRFSAERPEGSISTLTIQRTEQRDSAMYRCASSYATGGGTEAFFGQGTRLTVV.

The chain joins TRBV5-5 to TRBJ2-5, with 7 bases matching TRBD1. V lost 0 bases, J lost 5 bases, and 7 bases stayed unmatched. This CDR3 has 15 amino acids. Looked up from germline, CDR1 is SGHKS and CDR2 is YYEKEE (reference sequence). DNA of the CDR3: TGTGCCAGCAGCTTGGTTACACAGGGGATGGAGACCCAGTACTTC. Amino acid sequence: CASSLVTQGMETQYF.

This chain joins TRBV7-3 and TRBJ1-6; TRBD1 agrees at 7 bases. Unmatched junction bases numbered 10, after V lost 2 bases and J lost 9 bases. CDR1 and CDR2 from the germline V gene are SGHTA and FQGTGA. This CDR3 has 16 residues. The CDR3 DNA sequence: TGTGCCAGCAGCTTAGCCCCACAGGGGCTTGGTTCACCCCTCCACTTT. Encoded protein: CASSLAPQGLGSPLHF. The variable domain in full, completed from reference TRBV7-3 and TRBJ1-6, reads GAGVSQTPSNKVTEKGKYVELRCDPISGHTALYWYRQSLGQGPEFLIYFQGTGAADDSGLPNDRFFAVRPEGSVSTLKIQRTERGDSAVYLCASSLAPQGLGSPLHFGNGTRLTVT.

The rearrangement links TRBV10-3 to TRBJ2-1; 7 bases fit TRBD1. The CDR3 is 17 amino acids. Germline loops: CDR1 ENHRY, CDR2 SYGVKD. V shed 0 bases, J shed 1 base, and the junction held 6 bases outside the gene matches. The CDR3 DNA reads TGTGCCATCAGTGAGTCGACAGGGAGACGATCCTACAATGAGCAGTTCTTC. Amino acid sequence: CAISESTGRRSYNEQFF.

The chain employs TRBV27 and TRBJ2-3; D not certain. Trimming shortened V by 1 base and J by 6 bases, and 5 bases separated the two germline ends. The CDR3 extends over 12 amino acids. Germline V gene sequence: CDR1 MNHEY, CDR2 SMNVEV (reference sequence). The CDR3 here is CASSLLGDTQYF. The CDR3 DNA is TGTGCCAGCAGTTTATTAGGGGATACGCAGTATTTT.

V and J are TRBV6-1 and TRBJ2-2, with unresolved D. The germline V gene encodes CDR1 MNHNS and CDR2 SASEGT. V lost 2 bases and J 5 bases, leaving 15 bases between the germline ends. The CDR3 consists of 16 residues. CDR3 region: CASSEKGLQETGELFF. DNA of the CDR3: TGTGCCAGCAGTGAAAAAGGGTTGCAGGAAACCGGGGAGCTGTTTTTT.

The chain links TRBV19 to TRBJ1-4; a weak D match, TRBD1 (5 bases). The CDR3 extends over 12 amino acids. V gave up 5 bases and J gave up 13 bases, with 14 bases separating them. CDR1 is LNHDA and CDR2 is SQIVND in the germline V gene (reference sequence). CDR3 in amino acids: CASSQGEQRLFF. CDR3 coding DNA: TGTGCCAGTAGTCAGGGTGAACAGAGACTGTTTTTT.